The 21 T cell receptor beta chains below all came from one sample that was sequenced in a study of blood T cell repertoires in COVID-19. Data came from immunoSEQ multiplex PCR; TCRdb stores just in-frame clones and leaves some out. The table records around 100,000 clones, about nine tenths of them present only once. The sample taken for sequencing was peripheral blood. The receptors were gathered from a middle-aged man with acute or convalescent COVID-19.

This clone was seen only once. The CDR3 coding sequence is TGTGCCAGCAGCTTCGGACAGGGAGGCACTGAAGCTTTCTTT. Residues: CASSFGQGGTEAFF. The chain joins TRBV5-6 to TRBJ1-1, with 8 bases fitting TRBD1. Germline V gene lookup returns CDR1 SGHDT and CDR2 YYEEEE. V lost 2 bases, J lost 4 bases, and 4 bases stayed unmatched. CDR3 length: 14 amino acids. The entire variable domain, with the rest obtained from reference TRBV5-6 and TRBJ1-1, is as follows: DAGVTQSPTHLIKTRGQQVTLRCSPKSGHDTVSWYQQALGQGPQFIFQYYEEEERQRGNFPDRFSGHQFPNYSSELNVNALLLGDSALYLCASSFGQGGTEAFFGQGTRLTVV.

V is TRBV7-2 and J is TRBJ2-3; 9 nucleotides line up with TRBD1. Germline CDR1 is SGHTA and CDR2 is FQGNSA. J gave up 4 bases and V 6 bases, and 5 bases lay outside the gene matches. The CDR3 is 14 amino acids. CDR3 sequence: CASSKDRGPDTQYF. CDR3 nucleotide sequence: TGTGCCAGCAGTAAGGACAGGGGACCAGATACGCAGTATTTT.

The chain recombines TRBV9 with TRBJ1-4; TRBD1 matches at 9 bases. Germline CDR1 SGDLS, CDR2 YYNGEE. The trim removed 2 bases at V and 6 bases at J, leaving 2 bases unmatched. CDR3 length: 14 residues. DNA for the CDR3: TGTGCCAGCAGCGTGAGACAGGGGGATGAAAAACTGTTTTTT. This codes for CASSVRQGDEKLFF. The full variable domain, rest sourced from reference TRBV9 and TRBJ1-4, is DSGVTQTPKHLITATGQRVTLRCSPRSGDLSVYWYQQSLDQGLQFLIQYYNGEERAKGNILERFSAQQFPDLHSELNLSSLELGDSALYFCASSVRQGDEKLFFGSGTQLSVL.

The V and J genes are TRBV30 and TRBJ1-5; possibly TRBD1 for D (5 bases). This CDR3 has 17 amino acids. Germline V lookup: CDR1 GTSNPN, CDR2 SVGIG (reference sequence). Trimming removed 0 bases at V and 2 bases at J, with 17 bases between. CDR3 amino acids: CAWSVGGGVAGNQPQHF. DNA for the CDR3: TGTGCCTGGAGTGTAGGTGGGGGGGTGGCTGGCAATCAGCCCCAGCATTTT.

This chain joins TRBV27 and TRBJ1-1; D possibly corresponds to TRBD1 (5 bases). Trimming cost V 1 base and J 5 bases, with 11 bases left between them. This CDR3 has 14 residues. Germline V gene lookup returns CDR1 MNHEY and CDR2 SMNVEV (reference sequence). CDR3 amino acids: CASSLWGLETEAFF. Written as DNA, the CDR3 is TGTGCCAGCAGTTTATGGGGCCTTGAGACTGAAGCTTTCTTT.

This sequence joins TRBV5-5 and TRBJ1-1; tentatively, D is TRBD1 (6 bases). The CDR3 sequence is 15 residues long. Trimming pared 3 bases from V and 5 bases from J, leaving 17 bases between. Germline V gene sequence: CDR1 SGHKS, CDR2 YYEKEE (reference sequence). CDR3 bases: TGTGCCAGCAGCTCGACGGGACAAGGGGGTACTGAAGCTTTCTTT. Encoded protein: CASSSTGQGGTEAFF. Full variable domain (remainder filled in from reference TRBV5-5 and TRBJ1-1): DAGVTQSPTHLIKTRGQQVTLRCSPISGHKSVSWYQQVLGQGPQFIFQYYEKEERGRGNFPDRFSARQFPNYSSELNVNALLLGDSALYLCASSSTGQGGTEAFFGQGTRLTVV.

CDR3 bases: TGCAGCGTTGGACTAGCGGGAGGGTACGAGCAGTACTTC. It codes for CSVGLAGGYEQYF. This rearrangement joins TRBV29-1 to TRBJ2-7, with 14 bases lining up with TRBD2. CDR3 length: 13 amino acids. V gave up 4 bases and J gave up 4 bases; unmatched junction bases: 0. Germline assignment: CDR1 SQVTM and CDR2 ANQGSEA.

CDR3 amino acids: CASSRDRNTEAFF. CDR3 DNA sequence: TGTGCCAGCAGCCGGGACAGAAACACTGAAGCTTTCTTT. The rearrangement joins TRBV3-1 (or the pseudogene TRBV3-2) to TRBJ1-1, with 7 nucleotides matching TRBD1. CDR1 LGHDT and CDR2 YNNKEL come from the germline V gene (reference sequence). The J segment lost 2 bases and the V segment lost 4 bases, leaving 1 base of the junction unmatched. This CDR3 spans 13 amino acids.

This chain connects TRBV4-3 to TRBJ1-2; D is unclear. V gave up 0 bases and J gave up 0 bases, with 11 bases separating them. The CDR3 length is 16 residues. The germline gives CDR1 LGHNA, CDR2 YSLEER. The CDR3 protein is CASSQEQTRTNYGYTF. The CDR3 nucleotides read TGCGCCAGCAGCCAAGAACAAACACGAACTAACTATGGCTACACCTTC.

This clone appeared a few times. This chain links TRBV18 with TRBJ2-1; 9 bases align to TRBD2. The CDR3 spans 16 residues. The V segment lost 3 bases and the J segment 10 bases; nucleotides outside the gene matches: 13. Per germline, CDR1 KGHSH and CDR2 LQKENI. In nucleotides, the CDR3 is TGTGCCAGCTCACCTGTTCGGGCTAGCGGGGTCGGAGAGCAGTTCTTC. Translated: CASSPVRASGVGEQFF.

The chain uses TRBV15 and TRBJ1-1, with D tentatively TRBD1 (5 bases). This CDR3 is 13 amino acids long. Germline CDR1 and CDR2: LNHNV and YYDKDF (reference sequence). Trimming removed 2 bases from V and 2 bases from J, with 6 bases in between. CDR3 sequence reads: CATSRQGNTEAFF. The CDR3 DNA reads as TGTGCCACCAGCAGACAGGGTAACACTGAAGCTTTCTTT.

The rearrangement links TRBV7-2 to TRBJ1-3; tentative D call: TRBD1 (5 bases). The CDR3 is 14 residues long. Trimming removed 5 bases at V and 1 base at J, with 9 bases between. Germline V gene data show CDR1 as SGHTA and CDR2 as FQGNSA. CDR3 coding DNA: TGTGCCAGCAGCCCCGCAGGGTCTGGAAACACCATATATTTT. Translation gives CASSPAGSGNTIYF.

The chain recombines TRBV5-6 with TRBJ2-7; 9 bases are a match to TRBD2. In germline, CDR1 is SGHDT, CDR2 YYEEEE. The trim removed 6 bases at V and 4 bases at J, leaving 11 bases unmatched. The CDR3 has 15 amino acids. CDR3 sequence: CASTLGVSGSYEQYF. As DNA, the CDR3 is TGTGCCAGCACCCTGGGGGTTAGCGGGAGTTACGAGCAGTACTTC.

This clone was seen a few times. The J gene is TRBJ1-1, the V gene TRBV21-1; the table assigns TRBD1, which was not confirmed against the DNA. TRBV21-1 is an annotated pseudogene. This CDR3 is 15 amino acids long. The CDR3 spells CASSTTDRGMTEAFF. CDR3 DNA sequence: TGTGCCAGCAGCACCACAGACAGGGGGATGACTGAAGCTTTCTTT.

This clone came up once. The genes are TRBV7-9 and TRBJ1-3; 7 bases line up with TRBD1. The V and J ends lost 3 bases and 2 bases, in that order; junction bases with no gene match: 4. The CDR3 totals 15 residues. Per germline, CDR1 SEHNR and CDR2 FQNEAQ (reference sequence). The CDR3 DNA follows: TGTGCCAGCAGCTTCGGACAGGTAGCTGGAAACACCATATATTTT. It is translated as CASSFGQVAGNTIYF.

The chain recombines TRBV2 with TRBJ2-7, with 12 bases identical to TRBD1. CDR1 and CDR2 from the germline V gene are SNHLY and FYNNEI. The CDR3 is 14 amino acids. V dropped 8 bases and J dropped 7; count of bases not matched to a gene: 9. CDR3 bases: TGTGCCAGCGGCCGGGGACAGGGGGCGCGGGAGCAGTACTTC. Its protein product is CASGRGQGAREQYF.

J is TRBJ1-2 and V is TRBV12-5; D is unresolved. Between the trimmed V and J ends, which lost 3 bases and 8 bases, there was a span of 22 bases. Germline-derived CDR1 and CDR2 are LGHNT and FRNRAP. There are 16 residues in the CDR3. CDR3 in amino acids: CASGFIASLPMEGYTF. The CDR3 nucleotides read TGTGCTAGTGGTTTTATCGCGTCCCTCCCTATGGAGGGCTACACCTTC.

The genes are TRBV29-1 and TRBJ1-5; 12 bases line up with TRBD1. Germline V gene data show CDR1 as SQVTM and CDR2 as ANQGSEA. The CDR3 extends over 13 amino acids. V lost 6 bases to trimming and J lost 6 bases; unmatched junction nucleotides: 3. The CDR3 bases are TGCAGCGTAGGGACAGGGGGCGGTCAGCCCCAGCATTTT. Amino acids: CSVGTGGGQPQHF.

The rearrangement links TRBV5-1 to TRBJ2-1; a weak D match, TRBD2 (5 bases). The germline V gene has CDR1 SGHRS and CDR2 YFSETQ. Deletions cut 2 bases from V and 4 bases from J, with 10 bases between. The CDR3 has 14 residues. CDR3 sequence reads: CASSLEGLYNEQFF. DNA of the CDR3: TGCGCCAGCAGCTTAGAAGGACTTTACAATGAGCAGTTCTTC. The full variable domain, rest sourced from reference TRBV5-1 and TRBJ2-1, is KAGVTQTPRYLIKTRGQQVTLSCSPISGHRSVSWYQQTPGQGLQFLFEYFSETQRNKGNFPGRFSGRQFSNSRSEMNVSTLELGDSALYLCASSLEGLYNEQFFGPGTRLTVL.

The chain joins TRBV7-7 to TRBJ2-3; TRBD1 is a possible D gene (6 bases). The CDR3 runs to 15 residues. Germline CDR1 SSHAT, CDR2 FNYEAQ (reference sequence). V gave up 5 bases and J gave up 4 bases, with 16 bases separating them. As DNA, the CDR3 is TGTGCCAGCAGCCAGGGGCAGGGTCAGGCAGATACGCAGTATTTT. Its protein product is CASSQGQGQADTQYF.

This rearrangement joins TRBV4-2 to TRBJ1-1; no definite D call. This CDR3 has 14 residues. The V gene's germline CDR1 is LGHNA and CDR2 YNFKEQ. V was trimmed by 0 bases and J by 8 bases, leaving 13 bases between them. CDR3 amino acids: CASSQDPTAREAFF. In DNA form, the CDR3 reads TGTGCCAGCAGCCAAGACCCGACGGCCAGGGAAGCTTTCTTT.